A selection of T cell receptor beta chains follows, all from one sample in a study of CD8 T cells in Susac syndrome. TCRdb independently ran MiXCR on the immunoSEQ multiplex PCR reads; one entry per CDR3 protein. The data hold about 210,000 distinct CDR3 sequences, with around 95% observed a single time. The material sequenced was CD4+ T cells from PBMCs. These receptors were taken from a human donor with multiple sclerosis. Both conserved end residues are part of each CDR3. Only some rows state a clone size, as once, few, many or a class for expanded clones.

- | TRBV6-6 | CASSFSNTIYF
- | TRBV11-2 | CASSLVGPPGTEAFF
- | TRBV30 | CAAGGSGTFGEQFF
- | TRBV2 | CATAWLLPQQGGGGEQYF
- | TRBV27 | CASSRQFNYGYTF
- | TRBV5-1 | CASSPERVVDTQYF
- | TRBV9 | CASSGSGGARDTQYF
- | TRBV9 | CASSVGDSPYEQYF
- | TRBV15 | CATSRLRGIEAFF
- | TRBV29-1 | CSVVRTSGLGETQYF
- | TRBV25-1 | CASSEYRYNEQFF
- | TRBV27 | CASSPGVIRNSPLHF
- | TRBV20-1 | CSATPRSAGNEQFF
- | TRBV4-1 | CASSQEPGYGYTF
- | TRBV5-1 | CASSHRSGRADNEQFF
- | TRBV7-3 | CASSFGGADTQYF
- | TRBV2 | CAKRTFPGVEQYF
- | TRBV27 | CASRQDVLVSYEQYF
- | TRBV27 | CASSFPRDSNWEQYF
once | TRBV28 | CASLAGKGYEQYF
once | TRBV29-1 | CSVEDIALQYF
- | TRBV20-1 | CSAGFYGGMGHTQYF
- | TRBV5-1 | CAKLAGGIHNEQFF
- | TRBV28 | CASSLDRVAFF
- | TRBV30 | CAWTRGRWDTEAFF
- | TRBV18 | CASSPTGQGYEQYF
- | TRBV29-1 | CSVAVGLADEGQFF
- | TRBV19 | CASKPGLAANNEQFF
- | TRBV9 | CASSKGTSGPYEQYF
- | TRBV29-1 | CSVRRSRGLETQYF
- | TRBV11-2 | CASIEDRITNTQYF
- | TRBV4-2 | CASIKTGTEAFF
- | TRBV6-2/TRBV6-3 | CASSDRDLGIPPQHF
- | TRBV5-1 | CASMIRTNTGELFF
- | TRBV29-1 | CSVYRGHEQYF
once | TRBV15 | CATSRDLTAGYTF
- | TRBV2 | CASSEGDRVEQYF